These T cell receptor beta chains were read from a single sample in a study of CD8+ T cells in alopecia areata. The table came from immunoSEQ multiplex PCR; TCRdb's copy has only in-frame clones and leaves some out. The sample carries roughly 200,000 clones, more than 30% recorded once. Sequencing used CD4+ T cells sorted from blood, obtained around week 30, from a patient treated with tofacitinib. All receptors come from a human donor with alopecia areata. Both conserved end residues are part of each CDR3. D genes are given only for firm matches. Clone size is not always given. Where it is, it says once, few, many or a class for expanded clones.

abundance: few
d_gene: NA
j_gene: TRBJ1-1
v_gene: TRBV2
CDR3nt: TGTGCCAGCAGCGCACAGGGTCAAAACACTGAAGCTTTCTTT
CDR3aa: CASSAQGQNTEAFF

abundance: NA
d_gene: NA
j_gene: TRBJ1-1
v_gene: TRBV4-1
CDR3nt: TGCGCCAGCAGCCAAGCCGGGACAACGGCCACTGAAGCTTTCTTT
CDR3aa: CASSQAGTTATEAFF

abundance: NA
d_gene: NA
j_gene: TRBJ2-3
v_gene: TRBV27
CDR3nt: TGTGCCAGCAGTTTTGGGTTGAGGGGCACAGATACGCAGTATTTT
CDR3aa: CASSFGLRGTDTQYF

abundance: NA
d_gene: NA
j_gene: TRBJ2-1
v_gene: TRBV13
CDR3nt: TGTGCCAGCAATCGGCTTTGGGGGCTGAATGAGCAGTTCTTC
CDR3aa: CASNRLWGLNEQFF

abundance: NA
d_gene: TRBD2
j_gene: TRBJ2-1
v_gene: TRBV19
CDR3nt: TGTGCCAGTAGCGATAGCGGGAATGAGCAGTTCTTC
CDR3aa: CASSDSGNEQFF

abundance: NA
d_gene: NA
j_gene: TRBJ2-6
v_gene: TRBV19
CDR3nt: TGTGCCAGTAGTAGGAGCAGCTCTGGGGCCAACGTCCTGACTTTC
CDR3aa: CASSRSSSGANVLTF

abundance: NA
d_gene: TRBD1
j_gene: TRBJ1-1
v_gene: TRBV13
CDR3nt: TGTGCCAGCAGCAGACAGGGGGTGAACACTGAAGCTTTCTTT
CDR3aa: CASSRQGVNTEAFF

abundance: few
d_gene: TRBD1
j_gene: TRBJ2-7
v_gene: TRBV6-6
CDR3nt: TGTGCCGCAGGGGACAGAGGACGGATAAATTACGAGCAGTACTTC
CDR3aa: CAAGDRGRINYEQYF

abundance: NA
d_gene: NA
j_gene: TRBJ1-1
v_gene: TRBV18
CDR3nt: TGTGCCAGCTCACCGGGGGCAGGACTGAACACTGAAGCTTTCTTT
CDR3aa: CASSPGAGLNTEAFF

abundance: NA
d_gene: TRBD2
j_gene: TRBJ2-5
v_gene: TRBV7-9
CDR3nt: TGTGCCAGCAGCTTAGGTGGGACTAGCGGGAGCCAAGAGACCCAGTACTTC
CDR3aa: CASSLGGTSGSQETQYF

abundance: NA
d_gene: TRBD1
j_gene: TRBJ2-3
v_gene: TRBV7-9
CDR3nt: TGTGCCAGCAGCTACCCACGAAGGGGGACAGGGGGCCCTGGAGATACGCAGTATTTT
CDR3aa: CASSYPRRGTGGPGDTQYF

abundance: few
d_gene: TRBD1
j_gene: TRBJ1-2
v_gene: TRBV18
CDR3nt: TGTGCCAGCTCACCACAATCAAAAGGACAGGAAAACTATGGCTACACCTTC
CDR3aa: CASSPQSKGQENYGYTF

abundance: few
d_gene: TRBD2
j_gene: TRBJ2-1
v_gene: TRBV30
CDR3nt: TGTGCCTGGACTGCGGCGGGGGGCTCGTCCTACAATGAGCAGTTCTTC
CDR3aa: CAWTAAGGSSYNEQFF

abundance: NA
d_gene: NA
j_gene: TRBJ2-3
v_gene: TRBV5-1
CDR3nt: TGCGCCAGCAGCTTGTACTACTCAGATACGCAGTATTTT
CDR3aa: CASSLYYSDTQYF

abundance: NA
d_gene: NA
j_gene: TRBJ2-3
v_gene: TRBV4-2
CDR3nt: TGTGCCAGCAGCCAAGAGTTAGGTACGCAGTATTTT
CDR3aa: CASSQELGTQYF

abundance: NA
d_gene: NA
j_gene: TRBJ1-1
v_gene: TRBV29-1
CDR3nt: TGCAGCTCCCGACAGGTGGGGAACACTGAAGCTTTCTTT
CDR3aa: CSSRQVGNTEAFF

abundance: NA
d_gene: NA
j_gene: TRBJ2-1
v_gene: TRBV30
CDR3nt: TGTGCCTGGAGTGGGAGACCCGCCTACAATGAGCAGTTCTTC
CDR3aa: CAWSGRPAYNEQFF

abundance: few
d_gene: NA
j_gene: TRBJ1-4
v_gene: TRBV7-3
CDR3nt: TGTGCCAGCAGCCAGGGGCACAACGTTGGAAGAGAAAAACTGTTTTTT
CDR3aa: CASSQGHNVGREKLFF

abundance: few
d_gene: NA
j_gene: TRBJ2-1
v_gene: TRBV23-1
CDR3nt: TGCGCCAGCCCCGGGGGGACAGTAGCCGGAGCCGACCCTAGTGAGCAGTTCTTC
CDR3aa: CASPGGTVAGADPSEQFF

abundance: few
d_gene: NA
j_gene: TRBJ2-1
v_gene: TRBV7-8
CDR3nt: TGTGCCAGCAGCTTTAATACAGGGTCTGAGCAGTTCTTC
CDR3aa: CASSFNTGSEQFF

abundance: NA
d_gene: TRBD2
j_gene: TRBJ2-5
v_gene: TRBV7-6
CDR3nt: TGTGCCAGCAGCTTTAGCGGGGAGACCCAGTACTTC
CDR3aa: CASSFSGETQYF

abundance: NA
d_gene: NA
j_gene: TRBJ2-1
v_gene: TRBV5-8
CDR3nt: TGTGCCAGCAGCTTGGGGCGTGGTGTATCCTACAATGAGCAGTTCTTC
CDR3aa: CASSLGRGVSYNEQFF

abundance: few
d_gene: TRBD1
j_gene: TRBJ2-7
v_gene: TRBV30
CDR3nt: TGTGCCTGGGGACCGGGACAGGGGACCTACGAGCAGTACTTC
CDR3aa: CAWGPGQGTYEQYF

abundance: few
d_gene: NA
j_gene: TRBJ1-6
v_gene: TRBV2
CDR3nt: TGTGCCAGCACCCCCTGGGGTAATTCACCCCTCCACTTT
CDR3aa: CASTPWGNSPLHF

abundance: NA
d_gene: NA
j_gene: TRBJ1-1
v_gene: TRBV2
CDR3nt: TGTGCCAGCAGTGAGTCGTTCGGAACTGAAGCTTTCTTT
CDR3aa: CASSESFGTEAFF

abundance: few
d_gene: NA
j_gene: TRBJ2-7
v_gene: TRBV20-1
CDR3nt: TGCAGTGCTGGTTGGACAGACGAGCAGTACTTC
CDR3aa: CSAGWTDEQYF

abundance: few
d_gene: NA
j_gene: TRBJ2-7
v_gene: TRBV6-5
CDR3nt: TGTGCCAGCAGACAGGGTACCTACGAGCAGTACTTC
CDR3aa: CASRQGTYEQYF

abundance: NA
d_gene: NA
j_gene: TRBJ1-1
v_gene: TRBV30
CDR3nt: TGTGCCTGGACCTCGACGGTGCGGACTGAAGCTTTCTTT
CDR3aa: CAWTSTVRTEAFF

abundance: NA
d_gene: NA
j_gene: TRBJ2-7
v_gene: TRBV29-1
CDR3nt: TGCAGCGTTGAAGATCCAGGTCCCACCTACGAGCAGTACTTC
CDR3aa: CSVEDPGPTYEQYF

abundance: NA
d_gene: TRBD1
j_gene: TRBJ1-4
v_gene: TRBV7-2
CDR3nt: TGTGCCAGCAGCTTACCCCGGACAGGGAGAAACGAAAAACTGTTTTTT
CDR3aa: CASSLPRTGRNEKLFF

abundance: NA
d_gene: NA
j_gene: TRBJ1-2
v_gene: TRBV30
CDR3nt: TGTGCCTGGAGTCCGGCCCTGAGGCGTGGCTACACCTTC
CDR3aa: CAWSPALRRGYTF

abundance: NA
d_gene: TRBD1
j_gene: TRBJ1-2
v_gene: TRBV7-9
CDR3nt: TGTGCCAGCAGCTATGGGGACAGGGCTTTCTATGGCTACACCTTC
CDR3aa: CASSYGDRAFYGYTF

abundance: NA
d_gene: TRBD1
j_gene: TRBJ1-5
v_gene: TRBV29-1
CDR3nt: TGCAGCGTTGAGGGGACAGGGGGTCAGCCCCAGCATTTT
CDR3aa: CSVEGTGGQPQHF

abundance: few
d_gene: TRBD2
j_gene: TRBJ2-1
v_gene: TRBV18
CDR3nt: TGTGCCAGCTCCCCACCGGGACTAGCGGACAATGAGCAGTTCTTC
CDR3aa: CASSPPGLADNEQFF

abundance: NA
d_gene: TRBD1
j_gene: TRBJ1-2
v_gene: TRBV10-1
CDR3nt: TGCGCCAGCAACGGCAGGGGGCAAAGGGACTATGGCTACACCTTC
CDR3aa: CASNGRGQRDYGYTF

abundance: NA
d_gene: TRBD1
j_gene: TRBJ1-2
v_gene: TRBV30
CDR3nt: TGTGCCTGGAGTGCTTCGGGACAGGGAGTCACCTACACCTTC
CDR3aa: CAWSASGQGVTYTF

abundance: few
d_gene: NA
j_gene: TRBJ1-2
v_gene: TRBV6-4
CDR3nt: TGTGCCAGCAGTCCCGGGACGGACTACTATGGCTACACCTTC
CDR3aa: CASSPGTDYYGYTF

abundance: few
d_gene: TRBD1
j_gene: TRBJ2-2
v_gene: TRBV7-3
CDR3nt: TGTGCCAGCAGCCCAAACAGGGGGCTAAACACCGGGGAGCTGTTTTTT
CDR3aa: CASSPNRGLNTGELFF

abundance: NA
d_gene: TRBD2
j_gene: TRBJ2-4
v_gene: TRBV7-3
CDR3nt: TGTGCCAGCAGCCCTTGGGGGGCCGGACTAGCGGGCCCCATGTACTTC
CDR3aa: CASSPWGAGLAGPMYF

abundance: NA
d_gene: NA
j_gene: TRBJ1-4
v_gene: TRBV5-4
CDR3nt: TGTGCCAGCAGCTTGGAGGCCAACACTAATGAAAAACTGTTTTTT
CDR3aa: CASSLEANTNEKLFF

abundance: NA
d_gene: NA
j_gene: TRBJ2-1
v_gene: TRBV25-1
CDR3nt: TGTGCCAGCAGTGTCGGGACATCTGGTGAGCAGTTCTTC
CDR3aa: CASSVGTSGEQFF

abundance: NA
d_gene: NA
j_gene: TRBJ2-5
v_gene: TRBV30
CDR3nt: TGTGCCTGGAGGGGGGAGCGAGAGACCCAGTACTTC
CDR3aa: CAWRGERETQYF

abundance: few
d_gene: TRBD1
j_gene: TRBJ1-1
v_gene: TRBV2
CDR3nt: TGTGCCAGCATTAGGGACAGGGGGCCTAAGAACACTGAAGCTTTCTTT
CDR3aa: CASIRDRGPKNTEAFF

abundance: NA
d_gene: TRBD1
j_gene: TRBJ1-2
v_gene: TRBV5-6
CDR3nt: TGTGCCAGCAGCTTGGGACAGGGTGGCTATGGCTACACCTTC
CDR3aa: CASSLGQGGYGYTF